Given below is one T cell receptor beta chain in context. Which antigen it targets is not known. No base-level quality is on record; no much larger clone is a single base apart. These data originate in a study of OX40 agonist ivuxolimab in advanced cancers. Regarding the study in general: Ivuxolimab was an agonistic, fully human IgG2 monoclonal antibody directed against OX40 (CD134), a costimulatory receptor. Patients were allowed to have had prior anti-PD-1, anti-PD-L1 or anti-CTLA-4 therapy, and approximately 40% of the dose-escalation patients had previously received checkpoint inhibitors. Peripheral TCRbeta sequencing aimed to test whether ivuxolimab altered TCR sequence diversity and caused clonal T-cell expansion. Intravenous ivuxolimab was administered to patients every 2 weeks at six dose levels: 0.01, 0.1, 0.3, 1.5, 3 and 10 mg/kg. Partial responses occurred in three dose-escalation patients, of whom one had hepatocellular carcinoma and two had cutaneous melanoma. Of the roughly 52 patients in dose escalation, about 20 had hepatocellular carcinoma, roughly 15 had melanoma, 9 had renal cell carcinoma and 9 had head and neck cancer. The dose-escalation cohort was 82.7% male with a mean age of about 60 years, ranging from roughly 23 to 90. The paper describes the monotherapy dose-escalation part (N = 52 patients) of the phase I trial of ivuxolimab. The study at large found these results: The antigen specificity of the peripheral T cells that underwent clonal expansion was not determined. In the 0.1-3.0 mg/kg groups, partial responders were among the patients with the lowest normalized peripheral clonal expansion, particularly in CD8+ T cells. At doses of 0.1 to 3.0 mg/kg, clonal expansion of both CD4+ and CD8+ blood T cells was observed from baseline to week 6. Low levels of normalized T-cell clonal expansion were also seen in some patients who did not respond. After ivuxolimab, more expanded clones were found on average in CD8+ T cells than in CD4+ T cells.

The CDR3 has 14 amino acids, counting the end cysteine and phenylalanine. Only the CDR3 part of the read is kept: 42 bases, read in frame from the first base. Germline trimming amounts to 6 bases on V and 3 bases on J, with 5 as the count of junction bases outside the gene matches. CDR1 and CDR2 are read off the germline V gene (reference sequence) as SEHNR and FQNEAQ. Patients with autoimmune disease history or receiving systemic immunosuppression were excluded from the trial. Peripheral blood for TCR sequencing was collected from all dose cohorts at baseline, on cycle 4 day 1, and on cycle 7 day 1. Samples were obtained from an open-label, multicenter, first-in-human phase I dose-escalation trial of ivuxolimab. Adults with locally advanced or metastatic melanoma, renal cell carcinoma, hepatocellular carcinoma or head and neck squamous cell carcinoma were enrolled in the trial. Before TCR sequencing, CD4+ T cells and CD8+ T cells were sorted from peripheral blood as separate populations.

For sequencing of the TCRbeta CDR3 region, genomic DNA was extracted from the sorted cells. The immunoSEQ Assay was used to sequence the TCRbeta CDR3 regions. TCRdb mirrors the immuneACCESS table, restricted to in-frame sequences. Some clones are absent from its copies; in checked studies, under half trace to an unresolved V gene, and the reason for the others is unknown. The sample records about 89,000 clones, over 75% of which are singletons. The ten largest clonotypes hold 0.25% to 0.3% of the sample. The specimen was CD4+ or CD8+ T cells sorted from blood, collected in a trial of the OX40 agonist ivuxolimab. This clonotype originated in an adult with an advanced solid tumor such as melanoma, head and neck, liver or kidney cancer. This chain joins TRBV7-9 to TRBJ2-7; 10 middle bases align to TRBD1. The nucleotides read TGTGCCAGCAGTCTCGGACAGGGGGTCTACGAGCAGTACTTC. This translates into CASSLGQGVYEQYF.